This T cell receptor (beta chain) was found in a study of response to subunit inactivated influenza vaccine. The CDR3 length is 16 residues. CDR1 SGHTA and CDR2 FQGTGA come from the germline V gene. The ends lost 5 bases at V and 6 bases at J; junction bases unmatched: 15. Study-level results: Seasonal influenza vaccination, on each occasion, was suggested by the authors to recruit few new T cells.

TCRdb recomputed calls from the RT-PCR reads with MiXCR, one row per CDR3 protein. Here the sample spans 150,000 to 200,000 distinct CDR3 sequences, approximately 9.2% being singletons. Points on this clonotype: Its cognate antigen is unknown.

The chain couples TRBV7-3 to TRBJ2-7; 8 nucleotides match TRBD2. This sequence was found in a man over 45 who received an inactivated influenza vaccine. The sample here was non-naive T cells sorted from PBMCs, taken on the day of vaccination. CDR3 sequence reads: CASSALGLGGVSEQYF. The CDR3 DNA reads TGTGCCAGCAGCGCCTTGGGACTAGGGGGAGTTTCCGAGCAGTACTTC.